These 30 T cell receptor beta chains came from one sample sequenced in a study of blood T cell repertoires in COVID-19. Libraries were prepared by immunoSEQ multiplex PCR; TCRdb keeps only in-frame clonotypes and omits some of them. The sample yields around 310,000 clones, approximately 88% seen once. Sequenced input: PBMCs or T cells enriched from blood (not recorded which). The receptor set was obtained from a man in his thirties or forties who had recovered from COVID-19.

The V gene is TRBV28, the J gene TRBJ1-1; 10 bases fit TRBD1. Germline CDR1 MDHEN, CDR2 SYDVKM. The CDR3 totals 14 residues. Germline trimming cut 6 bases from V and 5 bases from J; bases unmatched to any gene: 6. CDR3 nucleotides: TGTGCCAGCAGATTAGACAGGGGGCTTACTGAAGCTTTCTTT. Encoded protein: CASRLDRGLTEAFF.

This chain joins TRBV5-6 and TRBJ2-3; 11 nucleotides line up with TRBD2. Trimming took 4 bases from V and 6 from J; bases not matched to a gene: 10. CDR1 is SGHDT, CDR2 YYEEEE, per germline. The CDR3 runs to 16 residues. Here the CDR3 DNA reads TGTGCCAGCAGCCCCCCTGCTAGCGGGGGGTTCGATACGCAGTATTTT. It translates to CASSPPASGGFDTQYF.

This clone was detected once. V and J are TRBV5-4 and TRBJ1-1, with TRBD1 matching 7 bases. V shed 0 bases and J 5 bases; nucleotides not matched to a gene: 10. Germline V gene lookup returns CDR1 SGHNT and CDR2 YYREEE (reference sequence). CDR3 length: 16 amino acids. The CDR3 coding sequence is TGTGCCAGCAGCTTGGGCAACAGGGGTTTGTGGACTGAAGCTTTCTTT. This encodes CASSLGNRGLWTEAFF.

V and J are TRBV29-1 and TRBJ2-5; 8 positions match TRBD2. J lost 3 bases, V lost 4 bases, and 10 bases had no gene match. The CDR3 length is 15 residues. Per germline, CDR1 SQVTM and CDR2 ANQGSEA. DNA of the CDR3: TGCAGCGTTGCGGGGGGGACTATGGGTGAAGAGACCCAGTACTTC. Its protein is CSVAGGTMGEETQYF.

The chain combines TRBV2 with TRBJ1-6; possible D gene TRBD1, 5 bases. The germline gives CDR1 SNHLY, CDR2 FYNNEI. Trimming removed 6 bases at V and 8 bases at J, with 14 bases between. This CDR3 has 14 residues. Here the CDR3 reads CASSLKGEDSPLHF. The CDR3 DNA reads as TGTGCCAGCAGCCTGAAAGGGGAGGATTCACCCCTCCACTTT.

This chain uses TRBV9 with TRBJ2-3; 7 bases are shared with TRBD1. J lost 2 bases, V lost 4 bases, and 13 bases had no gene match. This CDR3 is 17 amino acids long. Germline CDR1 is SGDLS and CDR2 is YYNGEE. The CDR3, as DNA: TGTGCCAGCAGCCTTCAAACAGGGGCAATTTCCACAGATACGCAGTATTTT. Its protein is CASSLQTGAISTDTQYF. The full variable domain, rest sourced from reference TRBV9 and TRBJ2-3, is DSGVTQTPKHLITATGQRVTLRCSPRSGDLSVYWYQQSLDQGLQFLIQYYNGEERAKGNILERFSAQQFPDLHSELNLSSLELGDSALYFCASSLQTGAISTDTQYFGPGTRLTVL.

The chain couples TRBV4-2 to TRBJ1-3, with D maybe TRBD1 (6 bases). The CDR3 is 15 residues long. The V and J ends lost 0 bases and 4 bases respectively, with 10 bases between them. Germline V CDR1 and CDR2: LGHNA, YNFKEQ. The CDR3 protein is CASSQDQDSGNTIYF. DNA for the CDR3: TGTGCCAGCAGCCAAGATCAGGACAGCGGAAACACCATATATTTT.

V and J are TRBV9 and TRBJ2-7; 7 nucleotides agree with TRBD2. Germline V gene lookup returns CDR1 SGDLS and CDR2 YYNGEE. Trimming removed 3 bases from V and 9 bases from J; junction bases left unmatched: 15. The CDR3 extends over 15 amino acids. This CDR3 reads CASSAGGGPNSGQYF. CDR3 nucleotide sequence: TGTGCCAGCAGCGCTGGGGGGGGACCCAATAGCGGGCAGTACTTC.

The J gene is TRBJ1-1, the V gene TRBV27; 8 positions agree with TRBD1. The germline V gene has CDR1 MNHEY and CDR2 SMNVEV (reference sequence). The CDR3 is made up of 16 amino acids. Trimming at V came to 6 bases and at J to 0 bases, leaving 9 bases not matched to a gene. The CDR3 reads CASSAMPGGLNTEAFF. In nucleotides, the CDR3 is TGTGCCAGCAGCGCGATGCCAGGGGGCTTGAACACTGAAGCTTTCTTT.

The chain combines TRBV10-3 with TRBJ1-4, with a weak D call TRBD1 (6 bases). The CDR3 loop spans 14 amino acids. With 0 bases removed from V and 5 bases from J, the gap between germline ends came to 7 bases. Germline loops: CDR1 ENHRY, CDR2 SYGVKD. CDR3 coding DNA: TGTGCCATCAGTGAGTCCAGGGGAAATGAAAAACTGTTTTTT. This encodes CAISESRGNEKLFF.

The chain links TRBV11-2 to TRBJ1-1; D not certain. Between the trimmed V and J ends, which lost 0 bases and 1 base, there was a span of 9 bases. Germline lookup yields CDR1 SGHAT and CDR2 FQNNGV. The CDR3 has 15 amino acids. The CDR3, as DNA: TGTGCCAGCAGCTTAGAGAAAACTTGGAACACTGAAGCTTTCTTT. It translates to CASSLEKTWNTEAFF. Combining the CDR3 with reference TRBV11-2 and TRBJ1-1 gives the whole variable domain EAGVAQSPRYKIIEKRQSVAFWCNPISGHATLYWYQQILGQGPKLLIQFQNNGVVDDSQLPKDRFSAERLKGVDSTLKIQPAKLEDSAVYLCASSLEKTWNTEAFFGQGTRLTVV.

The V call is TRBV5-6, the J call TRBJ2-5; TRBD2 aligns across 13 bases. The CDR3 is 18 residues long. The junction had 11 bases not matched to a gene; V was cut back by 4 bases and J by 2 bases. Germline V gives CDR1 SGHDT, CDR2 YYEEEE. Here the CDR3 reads CASSLTRLAGGPQETQYF. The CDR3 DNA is TGTGCCAGCAGCCTAACAAGACTAGCGGGGGGCCCACAAGAGACCCAGTACTTC.

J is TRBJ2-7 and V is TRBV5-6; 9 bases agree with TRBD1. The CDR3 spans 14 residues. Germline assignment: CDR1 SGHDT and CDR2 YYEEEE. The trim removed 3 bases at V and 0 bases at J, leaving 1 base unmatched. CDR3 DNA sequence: TGTGCCAGCAGCTGGGACAGGGTCTCCTACGAGCAGTACTTC. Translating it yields CASSWDRVSYEQYF.

For the CDR3, the DNA is TGTGCCAGCAGTTTAGGCCAGGGGGTAATAAGCAATCAGCCCCAGCATTTT. Its protein is CASSLGQGVISNQPQHF. The chain uses TRBV28 and TRBJ1-5; 7 positions match TRBD1. CDR1 is MDHEN, CDR2 SYDVKM, per germline. The CDR3 runs 17 residues. The ends lost 2 bases at V and 1 base at J; junction bases unmatched: 8.

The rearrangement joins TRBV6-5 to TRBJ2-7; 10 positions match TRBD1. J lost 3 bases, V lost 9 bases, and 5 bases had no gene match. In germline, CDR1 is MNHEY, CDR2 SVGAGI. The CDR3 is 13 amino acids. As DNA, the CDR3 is TGTGCCAGTAGACAGGGGGCTAGCTACGAGCAGTACTTC. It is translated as CASRQGASYEQYF.

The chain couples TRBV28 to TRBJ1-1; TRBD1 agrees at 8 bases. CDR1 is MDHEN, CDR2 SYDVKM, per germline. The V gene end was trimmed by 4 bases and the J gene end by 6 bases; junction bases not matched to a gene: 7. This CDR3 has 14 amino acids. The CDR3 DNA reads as TGTGCCAGCAGTTCATCGCCGGGACAGGCTGAAGCTTTCTTT. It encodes CASSSSPGQAEAFF.

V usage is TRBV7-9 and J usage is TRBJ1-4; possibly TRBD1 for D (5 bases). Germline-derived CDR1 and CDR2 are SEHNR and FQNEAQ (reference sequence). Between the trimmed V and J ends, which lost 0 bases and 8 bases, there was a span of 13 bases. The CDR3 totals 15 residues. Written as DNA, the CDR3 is TGTGCCAGCAGCTTAGCGCTAAGTCAGGGAGAAAAACTGTTTTTT. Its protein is CASSLALSQGEKLFF. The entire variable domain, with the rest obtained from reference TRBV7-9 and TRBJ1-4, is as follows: DTGVSQNPRHKITKRGQNVTFRCDPISEHNRLYWYRQTLGQGPEFLTYFQNEAQLEKSRLLSDRFSAERPKGSFSTLEIQRTEQGDSAMYLCASSLALSQGEKLFFGSGTQLSVL.

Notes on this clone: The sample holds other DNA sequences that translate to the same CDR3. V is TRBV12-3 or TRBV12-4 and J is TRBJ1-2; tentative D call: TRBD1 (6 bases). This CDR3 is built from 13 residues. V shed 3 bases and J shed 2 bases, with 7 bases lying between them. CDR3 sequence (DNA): TGTGCCAGCAGTTTGGACAGAAACTATGGCTACACCTTC. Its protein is CASSLDRNYGYTF.

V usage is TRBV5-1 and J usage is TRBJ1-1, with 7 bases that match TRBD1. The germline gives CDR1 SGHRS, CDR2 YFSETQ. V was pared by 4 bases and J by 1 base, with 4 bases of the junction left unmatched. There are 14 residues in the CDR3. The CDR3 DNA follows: TGCGCCAGCAGCGCACAGGGGTCGAACACTGAAGCTTTCTTT. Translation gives CASSAQGSNTEAFF.

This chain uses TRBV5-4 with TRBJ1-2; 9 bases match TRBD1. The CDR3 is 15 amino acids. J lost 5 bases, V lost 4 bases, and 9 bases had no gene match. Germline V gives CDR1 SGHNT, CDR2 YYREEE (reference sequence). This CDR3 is CASSRPGQGPYGYTF. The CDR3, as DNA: TGTGCCAGCAGCCGTCCCGGACAGGGGCCATATGGCTACACCTTC.

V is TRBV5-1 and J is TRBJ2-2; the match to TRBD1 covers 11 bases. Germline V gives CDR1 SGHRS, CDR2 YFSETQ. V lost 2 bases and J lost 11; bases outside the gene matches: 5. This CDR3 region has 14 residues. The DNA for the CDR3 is TGCGCCAGCAGCTTCCGGACAGGGGGCGACGAGCTGTTTTTT. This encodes CASSFRTGGDELFF.

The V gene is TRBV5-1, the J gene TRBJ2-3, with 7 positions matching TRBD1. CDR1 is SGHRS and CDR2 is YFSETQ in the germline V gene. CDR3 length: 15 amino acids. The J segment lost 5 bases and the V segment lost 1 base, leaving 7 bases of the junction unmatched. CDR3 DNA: TGCGCCAGCAGCTTGATGGGGACAGAGCTAGATACGCAGTATTTT. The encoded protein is CASSLMGTELDTQYF.

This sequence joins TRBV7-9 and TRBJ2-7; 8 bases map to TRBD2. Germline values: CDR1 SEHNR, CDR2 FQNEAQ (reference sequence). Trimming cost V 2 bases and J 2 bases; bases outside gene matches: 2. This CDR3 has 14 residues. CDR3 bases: TGTGCCAGCAGCTTATCGGGGGGGCCCTACGAGCAGTACTTC. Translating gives CASSLSGGPYEQYF.

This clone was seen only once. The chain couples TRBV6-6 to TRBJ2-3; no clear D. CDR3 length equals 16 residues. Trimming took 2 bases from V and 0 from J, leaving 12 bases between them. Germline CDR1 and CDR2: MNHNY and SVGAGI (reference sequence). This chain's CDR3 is CASSYDYGMSTDTQYF. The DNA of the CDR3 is TGTGCCAGCAGTTACGATTACGGTATGAGCACAGATACGCAGTATTTT.

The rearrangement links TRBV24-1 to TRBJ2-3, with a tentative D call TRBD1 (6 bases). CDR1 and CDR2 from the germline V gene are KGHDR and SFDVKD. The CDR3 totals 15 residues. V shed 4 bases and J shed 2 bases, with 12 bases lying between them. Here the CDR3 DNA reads TGTGCCACCAGTGACGGACAGCAGTTCACAGATACGCAGTATTTT. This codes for CATSDGQQFTDTQYF.

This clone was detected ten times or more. CDR3 loop: CASSLGGGQPQHF. The CDR3 DNA reads as TGTGCCAGCAGTTTGGGAGGTGGTCAGCCCCAGCATTTT. The J gene is TRBJ1-5, the V gene TRBV27; no clear D. The CDR3 spans 13 residues. The germline gives CDR1 MNHEY, CDR2 SMNVEV (reference sequence). The V and J ends lost 3 bases and 6 bases respectively, with 9 bases between them.

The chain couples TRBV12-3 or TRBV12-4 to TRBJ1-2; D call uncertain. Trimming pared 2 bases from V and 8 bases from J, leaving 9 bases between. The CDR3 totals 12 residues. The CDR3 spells CASSLLAWGYTF. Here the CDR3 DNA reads TGTGCCAGCAGTTTACTGGCCTGGGGCTACACCTTC.

In nucleotides, the CDR3 is TGTGCCAGCAGTTTATTTTACCAGGGGTCTAACTATGGCTACACCTTC. This encodes CASSLFYQGSNYGYTF. This chain joins TRBV27 and TRBJ1-2, with D maybe TRBD1 (6 bases). This CDR3 spans 16 amino acids. V shed 1 base and J shed 0 bases, with 12 bases lying between them. The germline V gene encodes CDR1 MNHEY and CDR2 SMNVEV (reference sequence).

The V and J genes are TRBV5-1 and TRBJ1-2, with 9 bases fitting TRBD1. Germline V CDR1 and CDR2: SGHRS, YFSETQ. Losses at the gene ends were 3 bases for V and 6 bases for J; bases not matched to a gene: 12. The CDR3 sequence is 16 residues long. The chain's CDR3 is CASSWGDRDRDNGYTF. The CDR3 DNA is TGCGCCAGCAGCTGGGGGGACCGGGACAGGGATAATGGCTACACCTTC.

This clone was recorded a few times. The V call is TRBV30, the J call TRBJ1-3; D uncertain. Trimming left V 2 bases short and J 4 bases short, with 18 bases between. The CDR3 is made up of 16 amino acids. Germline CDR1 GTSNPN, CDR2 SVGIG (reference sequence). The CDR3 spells CAWSRGISPVGNTIYF. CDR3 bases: TGTGCCTGGAGTCGAGGCATATCCCCGGTGGGAAACACCATATATTTT. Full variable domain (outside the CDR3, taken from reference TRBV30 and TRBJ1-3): SQTIHQWPATLVQPVGSPLSLECTVEGTSNPNLYWYRQAAGRGLQLLFYSVGIGQISSEVPQNLSASRPQDRQFILSSKKLLLSDSGFYLCAWSRGISPVGNTIYFGEGSWLTVV.